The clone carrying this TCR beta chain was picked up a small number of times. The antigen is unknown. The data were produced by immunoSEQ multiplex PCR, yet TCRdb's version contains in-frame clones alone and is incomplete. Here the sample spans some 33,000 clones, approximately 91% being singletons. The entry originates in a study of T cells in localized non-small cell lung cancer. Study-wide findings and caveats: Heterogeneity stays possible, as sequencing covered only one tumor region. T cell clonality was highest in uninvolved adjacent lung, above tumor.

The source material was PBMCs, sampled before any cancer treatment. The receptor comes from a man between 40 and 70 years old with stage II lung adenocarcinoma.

CDR3: CASSASSLDLYEKLFF. Written as DNA, the CDR3 is TGTGCCAGCAGTGCCTCTTCATTGGACCTTTATGAAAAACTGTTTTTT. The rearrangement joins TRBV7-9 to TRBJ1-4, with D unclear. With 6 bases removed from V and 6 bases from J, the gap between germline ends came to 20 bases. This CDR3 region has 16 residues. Looked up from germline, CDR1 is SEHNR and CDR2 is FQNEAQ (reference sequence).